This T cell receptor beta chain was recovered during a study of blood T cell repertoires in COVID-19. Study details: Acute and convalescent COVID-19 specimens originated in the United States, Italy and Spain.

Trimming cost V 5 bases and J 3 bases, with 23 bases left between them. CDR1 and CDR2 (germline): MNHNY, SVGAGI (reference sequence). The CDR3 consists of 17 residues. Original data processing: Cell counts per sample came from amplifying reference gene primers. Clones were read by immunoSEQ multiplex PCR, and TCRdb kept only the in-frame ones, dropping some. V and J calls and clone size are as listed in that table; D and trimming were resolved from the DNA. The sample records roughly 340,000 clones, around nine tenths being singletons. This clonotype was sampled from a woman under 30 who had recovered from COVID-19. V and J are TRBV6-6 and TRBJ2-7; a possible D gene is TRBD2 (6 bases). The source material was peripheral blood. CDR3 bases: TGTGCCAGCAGTCTCCCCGGTGGGGGGATTCACAACTACGAGCAGTACGTC. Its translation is CASSLPGGGIHNYEQYV.